This T cell receptor (beta chain) appears in the sequencing data of a study of blood T cell repertoires in COVID-19. The overall study: Sites in the United States, Italy and Spain provided acute and convalescent COVID-19 samples.

With 4 bases removed from V and 5 bases from J, the gap between germline ends came to 15 bases. The CDR3 runs 14 residues. Looked up from germline, CDR1 is LGHDT and CDR2 is YNNKEL (reference sequence). As handled by the study authors: Amplification of reference gene primers was used by the study to estimate nucleated cell counts. Clones were read by immunoSEQ multiplex PCR, and TCRdb kept only the in-frame ones, dropping some. The V and J calls and clone size come from that table; D and trimming were worked out from the DNA. Among approximately 300,000 clones, about 87% were seen once, and the ten largest hold roughly 3.9%.

Sequenced material: peripheral blood. The sequence was collected from a woman aged 35 to 49 with acute or convalescent COVID-19. The chain links TRBV3-1 (or the pseudogene TRBV3-2) to TRBJ2-7; D gene unclear. The CDR3 nucleotides are TGTGCCAGCAGCCCGATGCCCGCCGGTGACGAGCAGTACGTC. It codes for CASSPMPAGDEQYV.